The 11 T cell receptor beta chains given below trace back to one sample, sequenced in a study of shared clonotypes between healthy human individuals (TCRdb year 2020). The method behind the library was the immunoSEQ multiplex PCR assay. TCRdb's version of the immuneACCESS table is confined to in-frame rearrangements and falls short of the full clone set. An unresolved V gene accounts for under half of the shortfall where checked; the remainder is of unknown origin. This sample has fewer than 3 million clones in its table, and around 92% of those were observed once. The biggest ten clones account for about 0.36% of the sample. Sequencing was performed on naive CD4+ T cells from PBMCs. The cell subset or site label for this specimen denotes: CD45RA+ positively selected. These receptors came from a man in his late teens or twenties in good health. Some clones in this sample may be carry-over from other donors' samples.

The chain recombines TRBV7-3 with TRBJ2-2, with 7 bases lining up with TRBD2. CDR1 is SGHTA and CDR2 is FQGTGA in the germline V gene. The CDR3 is made up of 17 amino acids. Trimming at V came to 1 base and at J to 2 bases, leaving 7 bases not matched to a gene. The CDR3 protein is CASSLNGLAANTGELFF. DNA for the CDR3: TGTGCCAGCAGCTTAAATGGGCTAGCGGCAAACACCGGGGAGCTGTTTTTT.

The genes are TRBV30 and TRBJ2-2; D not resolved. V was trimmed by 1 base and J by 6 bases, leaving 9 bases between them. The CDR3 is made up of 13 amino acids. Germline V lookup: CDR1 GTSNPN, CDR2 SVGIG (reference sequence). The chain's CDR3 is CAWSASSAGELFF. DNA of the CDR3: TGTGCCTGGAGTGCCAGCTCGGCCGGGGAGCTGTTTTTT.

The chain links TRBV5-1 to TRBJ2-7; 15 bases are a match to TRBD2. CDR1 is SGHRS and CDR2 is YFSETQ in the germline V gene. J lost 4 bases, V lost 5 bases, and 7 bases had no gene match. CDR3 size: 16 residues. The CDR3 reads CASRRGLAGGPYEQYF. The CDR3 DNA reads TGCGCCAGCAGACGAGGACTAGCGGGAGGGCCGTACGAGCAGTACTTC.

V gene TRBV28 combines with J gene TRBJ1-1, with 11 bases that match TRBD1. In germline, CDR1 is MDHEN, CDR2 SYDVKM. The CDR3 sequence is 13 residues long. V dropped 6 bases and J dropped 11; count of bases not matched to a gene: 8. Here the CDR3 reads CASSESGTGGAFF. In DNA form, the CDR3 reads TGTGCCAGCAGCGAGAGCGGGACAGGGGGTGCTTTCTTT.

The rearrangement joins TRBV9 to TRBJ1-2; D is unclear. The V end lost 4 bases, the J end lost 2 bases, and 18 bases lay between the germline ends. The V gene's germline CDR1 is SGDLS and CDR2 YYNGEE. CDR3 size: 16 residues. CDR3 DNA sequence: TGTGCCAGCAGCCCCTTCGGTGTAGATTCAAACTATGGCTACACCTTC. It encodes CASSPFGVDSNYGYTF.

A note on this clone: Other DNA sequences in this specimen translate into the identical CDR3. This sequence joins TRBV5-1 and TRBJ2-7, with D possibly matching TRBD1 (6 bases). CDR1 and CDR2 from the germline V gene are SGHRS and YFSETQ. This CDR3 region has 14 residues. Trimming took 0 bases from V and 2 from J, leaving 9 bases between them. The CDR3 DNA is TGCGCCAGCAGCTTGGGACAGGTTGCCTACGAGCAGTACTTC. Translation gives CASSLGQVAYEQYF.

In this sample, this clone turned up once. The chain is built from TRBV29-1 and TRBJ2-3, with TRBD2 matching 9 bases. The CDR3 loop spans 17 amino acids. Trimming removed 4 bases from V and 2 bases from J; junction bases left unmatched: 13. From germline, CDR1 is SQVTM and CDR2 ANQGSEA. The CDR3 DNA reads as TGCAGCGTTGGATACTTAGCGGGAGTACCCGACACAGATACGCAGTATTTT. Its translation is CSVGYLAGVPDTDTQYF.

The gene calls are TRBV27 and TRBJ1-5; no definite D call. Germline V gene lookup returns CDR1 MNHEY and CDR2 SMNVEV (reference sequence). Trimming took 6 bases from V and 2 from J, leaving 5 bases between them. The CDR3 sequence is 12 residues long. CDR3 bases: TGTGCCAGCAGGAGAGGCAATCAGCCCCAGCATTTT. This translates into CASRRGNQPQHF.

The rearrangement links TRBV25-1 to TRBJ2-2; D is tentatively TRBD1 or TRBD2 (6 bases each). From germline, CDR1 is MGHDK and CDR2 SYGVNS. Trimming left V 9 bases short and J 5 bases short, with 10 bases between. CDR3 length equals 12 residues. CDR3 sequence: CAREGGTGELFF. As DNA, the CDR3 is TGTGCCAGGGAGGGGGGTACCGGGGAGCTGTTTTTT. Full variable domain (remainder filled in from reference TRBV25-1 and TRBJ2-2): EADIYQTPRYLVIGTGKKITLECSQTMGHDKMYWYQQDPGMELHLIHYSYGVNSTEKGDLSSESTVSRIRTEHFPLTLESARPSHTSQYLCAREGGTGELFFGEGSRLTVL.

A word on this clone: Given the absence of the conserved phenylalanine or tryptophan at the CDR3 end, a read error is likely. V gene TRBV7-9 combines with J gene TRBJ2-7, with D possibly being TRBD2 (6 bases). Trimming took 4 bases from V and 1 from J, leaving 11 bases between them. The CDR3 totals 14 residues. The germline V gene has CDR1 SEHNR and CDR2 FQNEAQ (reference sequence). CDR3 residues: CASSSSGTSYEQYL. The CDR3 DNA follows: TGTGCCAGCAGCTCATCCGGGACTTCCTACGAGCAGTACCTC.

The V call is TRBV21-1, the J call TRBJ2-7. TRBV21-1 is reported as a pseudogene. This CDR3 contains 15 residues. The CDR3 DNA reads as TGTGCCAGCAGCAAAGGACCACATTCGGTGGACGAGCAGTACTTC. It is translated as CASSKGPHSVDEQYF.